Below, one T cell receptor (beta chain) is given with its context. Its antigen target is currently unknown. Per-base quality was not reported, and no clone a single base away is much larger than it. Using the deep immunoSEQ assay, multiplex PCR amplified TCR CDR3 regions from genomic DNA. For each cell subset, the extracted genomic DNA was distributed evenly across all wells of several immunoSEQ 96-well plates, and each plate served as one replicate. For sorted subsets, around 200 ng genomic DNA, equal to tens of thousands of T cell genomes, was loaded into each replicate PCR. The purified libraries were quantified using a Qubit 3.0 fluorometer, sized with a Bioanalyzer 2100, and then quantified again using the KAPA Library Quantification kit. A separate single-read 150-cycle Illumina NextSeq 550 flow cell was used to sequence each immunoSEQ 96-well plate. Regarding the original processing steps: The immunoSEQ output contained only junctional sequences without quality scores, so filtering could not match that applied to full-length reads. Sequences were annotated with PyIR, a Python wrapper for IgBLAST v1.9, using IMGT germline references to assign V/J genes and CDR3. Any read was removed if the V/J assignment was weak (E-value above 1e-6), the CDR3 was missing, or the read contained stop codons, out-of-frame junctions, or ambiguous translated residues. V3J clonotypes were defined as sequences sharing an identical inferred V gene, J gene, and CDR3 amino acid sequence. To compute the percentage overlap between repertoires, the number of shared unique clonotypes was divided by the size of the smaller repertoire. RTK rarefaction, the Chao1 estimator, and Recon v2.1 estimates of unobserved clonotypes were used to assess repertoire richness. OLGA was used to compute generation probabilities for all TCRbeta clonotypes that the gDNA method yielded from a few donors. TCRdb retrieved this table from immuneACCESS and kept in-frame rearrangements only. Not all clones are present; in checked studies, unresolved V genes account for under half, and no reason is known for the remainder. Clone size and V and J calls were adopted from that table, with D and trimming inferred from the DNA. The sample table records about 2,500,000 clones; around 94% of these occur just once. Over 0.12% of the sample is taken by the ten largest.

CDR1 SGHDT and CDR2 YYEEEE were looked up in the germline V gene. Ends trimmed: V by 5 bases, J by 3 bases; bases unmatched to a gene: 3. The CDR3 starts with the cysteine, ends with the phenylalanine, and has 15 residues. Here the CDR3 DNA is all that survives: 45 bases in frame from base 1. The data were taken from a study of shared clonotypes between healthy human individuals (dated by TCRdb to 2018 to 2020). As for the study more broadly: The cohort comprised a couple of women and three men aged 18 to 49 years. For each donor, three plates each were used for CD4 naive and CD4 memory, two plates were used for CD8 naive, and one plate was used for CD8 memory. Blood TCR repertoires of five healthy adults were deeply sequenced to estimate repertoire size and the extent of clonotype sharing between individuals. Libraries were prepared and TCR repertoires were sequenced by different laboratories using diverse techniques, in order to increase sequencing depth and limit assay-specific biases. Between about 0.94 and 8.9 billion PBMCs per donor were obtained by leukapheresis.

Healthy HIV-negative adults with no recently reported acute infections or vaccinations were included as donors. Only Caucasian adults living in Nashville, Tennessee, USA were represented among the donors. CD4+ T cells were enriched by magnetic negative selection; naive cells were then positively selected on CD45RA, and the negative fraction formed the memory subset. After blood collection by leukapheresis, PBMCs were isolated using Ficoll-Histopaque density gradient centrifugation and then cryopreserved in the vapor phase of liquid nitrogen. Analytical flow cytometry was used to check the purity and quantity of each magnetically sorted T cell population. Each sorted fraction had its genomic DNA isolated and then quantified by UV absorbance on a Nanodrop 2000c. Overall study results and their limits: When a handful of donors were compared, the shared fraction of clonotypes was about 5% for naive CD4, 3.5% for naive CD8, 2% to 2.5% for memory CD4, and around 0.37% for memory CD8. Clonotypes shared by all four sorted-subset donors showed higher generation probabilities than non-shared clonotypes. Naive subsets generally had larger estimated clonotype richness than memory subsets. Pairwise subsampling led to the expectation that sequencing depth would affect the degree of clonotype sharing among donors. Even with the large sequencing depth, rarefaction of the sorted-subset datasets indicated that sequencing was incomplete. The small number of donors limited the genetic and exposure-history diversity represented. Sampling was restricted to blood, and TCR repertoires in tissue are likely to differ from TCR repertoires in blood.

The receptor was isolated from a man between 18 and 29 years old in good health. Sample: naive CD4+ T cells sorted from blood. The label giving this sample's cell subset or site can be read as: CD45RA+ positively selected. The V and J segments used are TRBV5-6 and TRBJ2-3; 13 junctional bases match TRBD2. This receptor has the CDR3 CASRELAGGTDTQYF. The nucleotide sequence reads as follows: TGTGCCAGCAGGGAACTAGCGGGAGGGACAGATACGCAGTATTTT.